These 14 T cell receptor beta chains originate from one sample sequenced in a study of memory CD8 T cells in hepatitis C reinfection. Libraries were prepared by immunoSEQ multiplex PCR; TCRdb keeps only in-frame clonotypes and omits some of them. The profile shows over 45,000 clones, around nine tenths of them singletons. Time point specified: pre-reinfection, 55 to 20 weeks before reinfection detection. The sorted cells went straight to TCR sequencing with no prior in vitro expansion. The source material was naive CD8+ T cells sorted from blood. The receptors come from a man in his late teens or twenties with hepatitis C virus infection.

The rearrangement uses TRBV9 and TRBJ2-5, with 7 bases fitting TRBD1. Germline V gives CDR1 SGDLS, CDR2 YYNGEE. J lost 1 base, V lost 3 bases, and 3 bases had no gene match. This CDR3 contains 14 residues. In DNA, the CDR3 is TGTGCCAGCAGCGCCTGGGACAGCCAAGAGACCCAGTACTTC. This sequence encodes CASSAWDSQETQYF.

The chain carries TRBV4-1 and TRBJ2-3; D gene unclear. Germline values: CDR1 MGHRA, CDR2 YSYEKL. The V and J ends lost 3 bases and 1 base respectively, with 5 bases between them. This CDR3 comprises 13 residues. The CDR3 sequence is CASSQTRTDTQYF. In nucleotides, the CDR3 is TGCGCCAGCAGCCAGACTCGCACAGATACGCAGTATTTT.

The rearrangement links TRBV6-5 to TRBJ2-1; no definite D call. Trimming pared 7 bases from V and 7 bases from J, leaving 14 bases between. CDR3 length equals 13 residues. Germline CDR1 and CDR2: MNHEY and SVGAGI. In nucleotides, the CDR3 is TGTGCCAGCATTGAGGAGTTTACAAATGAGCAGTTCTTC. This translates into CASIEEFTNEQFF.

The V gene is TRBV4-1, the J gene TRBJ1-2; D possibly corresponds to TRBD1 (5 bases). The CDR3 loop spans 15 amino acids. V was trimmed by 0 bases and J by 3 bases, leaving 11 bases between them. Germline CDR1 reads MGHRA; CDR2 reads YSYEKL. The CDR3 DNA sequence: TGCGCCAGCAGCCAAGAAGGGGCCAGCCACTATGGCTACACCTTC. As protein: CASSQEGASHYGYTF.

This clone occurred once. The V gene is TRBV7-6, the J gene TRBJ2-1; TRBD1 might be the D (7 bases). Germline CDR1 SGHVS, CDR2 FNYEAQ. The V and J ends lost 4 bases and 2 bases respectively, with 12 bases between them. The CDR3 runs to 15 residues. The CDR3 is CASSSSGGTYNEQFF. CDR3 coding DNA: TGTGCCAGCAGCTCCTCAGGGGGGACCTACAATGAGCAGTTCTTC.

The chain couples TRBV4-2 to TRBJ2-1, with 15 bases lining up with TRBD2. The CDR3 spans 17 residues. Per germline, CDR1 LGHNA and CDR2 YNFKEQ. The trim removed 4 bases at V and 6 bases at J, leaving 7 bases unmatched. Written as DNA, the CDR3 is TGTGCCAGCAGCCCACGGACTAGCGGGAGGGCCGGCAATGAGCAGTTCTTC. Its protein product is CASSPRTSGRAGNEQFF.

The chain employs TRBV9 and TRBJ2-1; a possible D gene is TRBD1 (6 bases). V shed 0 bases and J shed 2 bases, with 12 bases lying between them. Germline V CDR1 and CDR2: SGDLS, YYNGEE. The length of the CDR3 is 16 residues. In DNA, the CDR3 is TGTGCCAGCAGCGTAGGGGGGCAGGGGCCCTACAATGAGCAGTTCTTC. It encodes CASSVGGQGPYNEQFF.

The V and J genes are TRBV6-6 and TRBJ1-4, with 8 bases lining up with TRBD1. Trimming at V came to 5 bases and at J to 3 bases, leaving 5 bases not matched to a gene. Germline V gene sequence: CDR1 MNHNY, CDR2 SVGAGI (reference sequence). The CDR3 has 15 residues. For the CDR3, the DNA is TGTGCCAGCAGTCACGACAGGGGCTCTAATGAAAAACTGTTTTTT. Its protein is CASSHDRGSNEKLFF.

The CDR3 coding sequence is TGTGCCAGCAGCCGCGGACAGGGAGATCAGCCCCAGCATTTT. It codes for CASSRGQGDQPQHF. V and J are TRBV5-6 and TRBJ1-5, with TRBD1 matching 8 bases. J was trimmed by 5 bases and V by 4 bases; bases with no gene match: 5. There are 14 residues in the CDR3. Per germline, CDR1 SGHDT and CDR2 YYEEEE.

The chain carries TRBV7-6 and TRBJ2-5, with 7 bases lining up with TRBD2. V trimming: 5 bases; J trimming: 5 bases; junction bases outside the gene matches: 14. Germline-derived CDR1 and CDR2 are SGHVS and FNYEAQ. CDR3 length: 16 residues. The CDR3 DNA follows: TGTGCCAGCAGCCCCCTTGGGCTAGCGGTCCGCGAGACCCAGTACTTC. Its protein product is CASSPLGLAVRETQYF. Complete variable domain (other parts from reference TRBV7-6 and TRBJ2-5): GAGVSQSPRYKVTKRGQDVALRCDPISGHVSLYWYRQALGQGPEFLTYFNYEAQQDKSGLPNDRFSAERPEGSISTLTIQRTEQRDSAMYRCASSPLGLAVRETQYFGPGTRLLVL.

The chain recombines TRBV4-1 with TRBJ2-7, with D possibly TRBD2 on 6 matching bases. Between the trimmed V and J ends, which lost 4 bases and 5 bases, there was a span of 18 bases. Germline values: CDR1 MGHRA, CDR2 YSYEKL. The CDR3 contains 15 residues. The CDR3 nucleotides read TGCGCCAGCAGCCGGCGGGGAGGTCAGACGGACGAGCAGTACGTC. Translating gives CASSRRGGQTDEQYV.

The rearrangement joins TRBV7-9 to TRBJ1-4; 7 nucleotides line up with TRBD1. This CDR3 region has 17 residues. The V gene's germline CDR1 is SEHNR and CDR2 FQNEAQ (reference sequence). V trimming: 5 bases; J trimming: 0 bases; junction bases outside the gene matches: 9. The CDR3 region has the DNA TGTGCCAGCAGCCTGGGACAGAATCGAGCAACTAATGAAAAACTGTTTTTT. Translated, it gives CASSLGQNRATNEKLFF.

The rearrangement uses TRBV7-9 and TRBJ2-1, with 11 bases lining up with TRBD2. J lost 5 bases, V lost 5 bases, and 8 bases had no gene match. The CDR3 runs 16 residues. CDR1 is SEHNR, CDR2 FQNEAQ, per germline (reference sequence). CDR3 sequence: CASSPRTSGRDNEQFF. In DNA form, the CDR3 reads TGTGCCAGCAGCCCTCGGACTAGCGGGCGGGACAATGAGCAGTTCTTC.

The V gene is TRBV9, the J gene TRBJ1-1; D gene unclear. Between the trimmed V and J ends, which lost 0 bases and 1 base, there was a span of 4 bases. Germline values: CDR1 SGDLS, CDR2 YYNGEE. This CDR3 spans 13 amino acids. Here the CDR3 DNA reads TGTGCCAGCAGCGTAGACACGAACACTGAAGCTTTCTTT. Translated, it gives CASSVDTNTEAFF.